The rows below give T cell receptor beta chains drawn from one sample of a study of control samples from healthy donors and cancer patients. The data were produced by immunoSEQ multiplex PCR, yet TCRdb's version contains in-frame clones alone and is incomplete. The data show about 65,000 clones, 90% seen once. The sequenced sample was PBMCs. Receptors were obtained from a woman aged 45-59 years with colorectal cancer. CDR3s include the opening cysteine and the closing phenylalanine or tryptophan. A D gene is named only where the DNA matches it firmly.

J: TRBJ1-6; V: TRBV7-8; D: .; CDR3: CASSTGRNSPLHF; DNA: TGTGCCAGCAGCACCGGACGGAATTCACCCCTCCACTTT
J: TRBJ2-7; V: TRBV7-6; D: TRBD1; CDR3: CASSLARTGTYEQYF; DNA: TGTGCCAGCAGCTTAGCGAGGACAGGAACCTACGAGCAGTACTTC
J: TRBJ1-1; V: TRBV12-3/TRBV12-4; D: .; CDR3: CASSSWEGKAFF; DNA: TGTGCCAGCTCTTCTTGGGAGGGCAAAGCTTTCTTT
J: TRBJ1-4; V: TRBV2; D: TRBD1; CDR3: CASSEAYQGGNEKLFF; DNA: TGTGCCAGCAGTGAAGCTTATCAGGGGGGTAATGAAAAACTGTTTTTT
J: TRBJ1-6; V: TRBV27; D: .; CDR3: CASSDEFSYNSPLHF; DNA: TGTGCCAGCAGTGACGAATTCTCCTATAATTCACCCCTCCACTTT
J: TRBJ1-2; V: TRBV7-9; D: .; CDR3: CASSSGPYSPNYGYTF; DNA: TGTGCCAGCAGCTCTGGGCCGTATTCCCCCAACTATGGCTACACCTTC
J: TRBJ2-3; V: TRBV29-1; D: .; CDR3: CSALLDSSFTDTQYF; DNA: TGCAGCGCTCTTTTGGACTCTTCTTTCACAGATACGCAGTATTTT
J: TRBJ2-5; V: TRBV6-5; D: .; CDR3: CASLAPGDETQYF; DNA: TGTGCCAGCCTGGCCCCGGGGGACGAGACCCAGTACTTC
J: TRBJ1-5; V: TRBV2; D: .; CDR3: CASRGTNQPQHF; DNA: TGTGCCAGCAGGGGAACTAACCAGCCCCAGCATTTT
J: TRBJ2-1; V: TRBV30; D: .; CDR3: CAWSGSSNEQFF; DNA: TGTGCCTGGAGTGGCTCGAGTAATGAGCAGTTCTTC
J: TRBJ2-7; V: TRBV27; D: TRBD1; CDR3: CASSRWTGDPKLREQYF; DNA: TGTGCCAGCAGCAGATGGACAGGGGACCCAAAGTTAAGAGAGCAGTACTTC
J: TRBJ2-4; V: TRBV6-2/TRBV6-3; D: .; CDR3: CASTPGQGHNIQYF; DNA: TGTGCCAGCACCCCGGGACAAGGCCACAACATTCAGTACTTC
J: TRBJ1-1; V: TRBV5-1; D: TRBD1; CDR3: CASSFTGGRYAEAFF; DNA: TGCGCCAGCAGCTTTACAGGGGGTCGGTACGCTGAAGCTTTCTTT
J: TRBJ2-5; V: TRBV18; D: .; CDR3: CASSPRRTIQETQYF; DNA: TGTGCCAGCTCACCACGGAGAACGATCCAAGAGACCCAGTACTTC
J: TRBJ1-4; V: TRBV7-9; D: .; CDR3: CASSRGAALNEKLFF; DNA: TGTGCCAGCAGCCGTGGGGCAGCCTTGAATGAAAAACTGTTTTTT
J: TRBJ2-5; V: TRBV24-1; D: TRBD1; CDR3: CATSDPRDRGEETQYF; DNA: TGTGCCACCAGTGATCCCCGGGACAGGGGTGAAGAGACCCAGTACTTC
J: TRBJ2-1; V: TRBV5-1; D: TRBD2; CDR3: CASSLGVSGGIQFF; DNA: TGCGCCAGCAGCTTGGGAGTTAGCGGGGGGATTCAGTTCTTC
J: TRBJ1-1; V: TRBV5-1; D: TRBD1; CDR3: CASSLGGTGEAFF; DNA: TGCGCCAGCAGCTTGGGAGGGACAGGGGAGGCTTTCTTT
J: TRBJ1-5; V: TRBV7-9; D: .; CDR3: CASSPPDSNQPQHF; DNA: TGTGCCAGCAGCCCTCCGGACAGCAATCAGCCCCAGCATTTT
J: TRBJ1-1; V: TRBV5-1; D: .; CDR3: CASSEDLAGGYTEAFF; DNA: TGCGCCAGCAGCGAGGACCTCGCGGGGGGCTACACTGAAGCTTTCTTT
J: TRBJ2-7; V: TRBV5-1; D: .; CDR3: CASSPVGVSYEQYF; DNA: TGCGCCAGCAGCCCCGTGGGGGTTTCCTACGAGCAGTACTTC
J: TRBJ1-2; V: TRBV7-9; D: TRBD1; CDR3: CASSPPLGQAGWGYTF; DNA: TGTGCCAGCAGCCCCCCCCTTGGACAGGCGGGTTGGGGCTACACCTTC
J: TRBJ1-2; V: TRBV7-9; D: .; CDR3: CASSLLQGYGYTF; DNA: TGTGCCAGCAGCTTATTACAGGGCTATGGCTACACCTTC
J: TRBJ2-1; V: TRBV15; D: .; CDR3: CATSSSVGEQFF; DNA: TGTGCCACCAGCAGCTCTGTCGGTGAGCAGTTCTTC
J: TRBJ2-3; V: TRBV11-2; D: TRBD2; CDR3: CASSAYLGSGRIIDTQYF; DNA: TGTGCCAGCAGCGCCTACTTGGGGAGCGGGAGGATTATAGATACGCAGTATTTT
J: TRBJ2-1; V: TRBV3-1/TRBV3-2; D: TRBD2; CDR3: CASSQEGGGMRGRYDNEQFF; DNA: TGTGCCAGCAGCCAAGAGGGAGGGGGTATGCGCGGGAGGTACGACAATGAGCAGTTCTTC
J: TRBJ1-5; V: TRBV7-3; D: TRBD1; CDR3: CASSSKRTGQAFLPQHF; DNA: TGTGCCAGCAGCTCAAAACGAACTGGACAGGCATTTTTGCCCCAGCATTTT
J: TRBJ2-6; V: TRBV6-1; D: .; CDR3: CASSDSGANVLTF; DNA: TGTGCCAGCAGTGACTCTGGGGCCAACGTCCTGACTTTC